Detailed here is one T cell receptor (beta chain). The data stem from a study of T cell changes during pregnancy in multiple sclerosis. The CDR3 totals 15 residues. Germline V gene sequence: CDR1 SEHNR, CDR2 FQNEAQ (reference sequence). After removal of 5 bases from V and 3 bases from J, the junction contained 6 bases not matched to a gene. Produced via immunoSEQ multiplex PCR; TCRdb's table is partial and in-frame only. The sample lists over 55,000 clones, roughly 92% occurring once. This receptor was obtained from a female donor in good health, enrolled as a control in a pregnancy study. V is TRBV7-9 and J is TRBJ2-3; 9 bases align to TRBD1. The input for sequencing was CD8+ T cells from peripheral blood mononuclear cells, taken in the third trimester of pregnancy. CDR3 residues: CASSLGQGLTDTQYF. CDR3 sequence (DNA): TGTGCCAGCAGCCTTGGACAGGGGTTAACAGATACGCAGTATTTT. Filled out from reference TRBV7-9 and TRBJ2-3, the complete variable domain reads DTGVSQNPRHKITKRGQNVTFRCDPISEHNRLYWYRQTLGQGPEFLTYFQNEAQLEKSRLLSDRFSAERPKGSFSTLEIQRTEQGDSAMYLCASSLGQGLTDTQYFGPGTRLTVL.